This T cell receptor (beta chain) derives from a study of Ad26.COV2.S vaccination and SARS-CoV-2 variants. The CDR3 covers 13 residues. The germline CDR1 and CDR2 sequences are GTSNPN and SVGIG (reference sequence). V was pared by 3 bases and J by 1 base, with 9 bases between. The treatment: roughly 18 received Ad26.COV2.S at low or high dose, single or two shots; several received placebo; per-sample allocation not given. Material that was analyzed had been drawn on day 63 after the first vaccine or placebo injection. Participants' vaccine, an Ad26 vector, delivered Wuhan-strain SARS-CoV-2 spike. Note on this clone: The antigen is undetermined.

Sequencing was performed with immunoSEQ multiplex PCR; in TCRdb, only in-frame clones are kept and a portion is missing. The sample carries some 240,000 clones, approximately 88% recorded once. Findings and caveats of the study: TCR breadth and depth analyses may have underestimated total T cell responses. Reports say spike-specific CD8+ and CD4+ T cell responses covered substantial breadth after vaccination.

Sequencing used peripheral blood, obtained in a trial of Ad26.COV2.S vaccine versus placebo. The TCR comes from a person aged 18-60 years who received the Ad26.COV2.S COVID-19 vaccine or a placebo. V and J are TRBV30 and TRBJ1-1; TRBD1 is a possible D gene (5 bases). The CDR3 DNA is TGTGCCTGGAGGAGCGGGGGGAACACTGAAGCTTTCTTT. Its protein is CAWRSGGNTEAFF.